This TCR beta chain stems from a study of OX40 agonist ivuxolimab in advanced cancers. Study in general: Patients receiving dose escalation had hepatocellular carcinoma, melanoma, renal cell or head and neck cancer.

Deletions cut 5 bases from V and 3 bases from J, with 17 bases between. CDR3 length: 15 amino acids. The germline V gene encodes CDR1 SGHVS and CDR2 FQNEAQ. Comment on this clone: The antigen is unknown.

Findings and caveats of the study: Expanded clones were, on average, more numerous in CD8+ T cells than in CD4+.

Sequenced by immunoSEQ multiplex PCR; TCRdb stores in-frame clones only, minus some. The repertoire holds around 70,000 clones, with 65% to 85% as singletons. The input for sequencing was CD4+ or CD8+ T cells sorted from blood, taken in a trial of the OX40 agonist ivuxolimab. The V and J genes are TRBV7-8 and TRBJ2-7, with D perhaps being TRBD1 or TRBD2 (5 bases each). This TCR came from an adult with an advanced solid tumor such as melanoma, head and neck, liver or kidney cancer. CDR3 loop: CASSSRGSGFYEQYV. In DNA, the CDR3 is TGTGCCAGCAGCAGCCGGGGCTCTGGCTTCTACGAGCAGTACGTC.